This TCR beta chain was retrieved from a study of blood T cell repertoires in COVID-19. Overall study context: Both acute and convalescent COVID-19 samples were obtained from the United States, Italy and Spain.

The data were produced by immunoSEQ multiplex PCR, yet TCRdb's version contains in-frame clones alone and is incomplete. The data hold a few hundred thousand clones, with roughly nine tenths observed a single time. The sample holds one count of this clone. The sample taken for sequencing was PBMCs or T cells enriched from blood (not recorded which). The receptor was isolated from a human donor in a cohort exposed to, infected with or recovered from COVID-19 (not recorded which). The donor label of this sample is uncertain.

The CDR3 DNA follows: TGTGCCAGCTCACCCGGGACTGGTGGGGCCAACGTCCTGACTTTC. It translates to CASSPGTGGANVLTF. The genes are TRBV18 and TRBJ2-6; D may be TRBD2 (6 bases). CDR1 and CDR2 from the germline V gene are KGHSH and LQKENI. V was cut by 3 bases and J by 3 bases, with 9 bases left in between. The CDR3 covers 15 residues.